This is a list of T cell receptor beta chains from one sample in a study of cytomegalovirus exposure and HLA in healthy donors. Assay used: immunoSEQ multiplex PCR; TCRdb lists only in-frame clones, some missing. This table holds 54,000 or so clones, approximately 70% found once. The source material was PBMCs. The receptors stem from a woman aged 60-75 years in good health and CMV-seropositive. Both conserved end residues are part of each CDR3. D genes are given only for firm matches. Rows may omit the clone size; those that give it use once, few, many or a size class.

clone_size	d_call	v_call	j_call	cdr3_nt	cdr3_aa
.	.	TRBV6-6	TRBJ2-7	TGTGCCAGCCGCTGGGAGTTCTCCTACGAGCAGTACTTC	CASRWEFSYEQYF
.	.	TRBV30	TRBJ1-2	TGTGCCTGGACTAAGGGCCTCGGGGAGTATGGCTACACCTTC	CAWTKGLGEYGYTF
.	TRBD1	TRBV7-9	TRBJ1-5	TGTGCCAGCAGCTTAGGCGGGTGGGGACAGGGGGACGGCAATCAGCCCCAGCATTTT	CASSLGGWGQGDGNQPQHF
.	TRBD2	TRBV4-2	TRBJ2-1	TGTGCCAGCAGCCAGCAGGGACTAGCGGCCTACAATGAGCAGTTCTTC	CASSQQGLAAYNEQFF
.	.	TRBV2	TRBJ1-2	TGTGCCAGCAGTGAAGGGGCCTCCCTTTATGGCTACACCTTC	CASSEGASLYGYTF
.	.	TRBV7-2	TRBJ1-1	TGTGCCAGCAGCTTAGAGTTCTCCGTACAGGAAGCTTTCTTT	CASSLEFSVQEAFF
once	.	TRBV27	TRBJ2-1	TGTGCCAGCAGTTCCGTAGGGGGTAATGAGCAGTTCTTC	CASSSVGGNEQFF
few	.	TRBV7-6	TRBJ2-7	TGTGCCAGCAGCTTTGGACAAGCCTACGAGCAGTACTTC	CASSFGQAYEQYF
.	.	TRBV7-9	TRBJ2-2	TGTGCCAGCAGCTCCCTTGATACTTTCACCGGGGAGCTGTTTTTT	CASSSLDTFTGELFF
.	.	TRBV4-1	TRBJ1-2	TGCGCCAGCAGCCAGGTACTAGCGTACTATGGCTACACCTTC	CASSQVLAYYGYTF
.	TRBD2	TRBV10-3	TRBJ2-3	TGTGCCATCAGGGGGACTAGCGGGGGGTTGGTTACGCAGTATTTT	CAIRGTSGGLVTQYF
.	.	TRBV6-6	TRBJ1-5	TGTGCCAGCAGTTACGACCAGGGGTATCAGCCCCAGCATTTT	CASSYDQGYQPQHF
.	.	TRBV6-4	TRBJ2-2	TGTGCCAGCAGCCCGACAGGATACTCCGGGGAGCTGTTTTTT	CASSPTGYSGELFF
.	.	TRBV2	TRBJ2-7	TGTGCCAGCAGCCCCGGGGGATACGAGCAGTACTTC	CASSPGGYEQYF
.	TRBD1	TRBV6-5	TRBJ1-2	TGTGCCAGCAGTTACTCGAGGCAGGGGGGTGGCTACACCTTC	CASSYSRQGGGYTF
few	TRBD2	TRBV5-1	TRBJ2-5	TGCGCCAGCAGCTTGGCGCTAGCGGGGCAAGAGACCCAGTACTTC	CASSLALAGQETQYF
.	TRBD1	TRBV19	TRBJ1-5	TGTGCCAGTAGTATATTCGGCGGGACAGATAATCAGCCCCAGCATTTT	CASSIFGGTDNQPQHF
.	TRBD1	TRBV2	TRBJ1-2	TGTGCCAGCAGCTGGACAGGAATCGATGGCTACACCTTC	CASSWTGIDGYTF
.	.	TRBV5-1	TRBJ1-3	TGCGCCAGCAGCTTACAGAGTTACTCTGGAAACACCATATATTTT	CASSLQSYSGNTIYF
.	TRBD2	TRBV5-5	TRBJ2-1	TGTGCCAGCAGCTTCCGGGGGGATGAGCAGTTCTTC	CASSFRGDEQFF
.	.	TRBV27	TRBJ2-2	TGTGCCAGCAGTCCGCCAGACAGGGCGGGAACCGGGGAGCTGTTTTTT	CASSPPDRAGTGELFF
.	.	TRBV19	TRBJ1-1	TGTGCCAGTAGTACCCCCGATTTTGGCCTGCACACTGAAGCTTTCTTT	CASSTPDFGLHTEAFF
once	.	TRBV5-4	TRBJ2-3	TGTGCCAGCAGCTTGGCCGGCTCAGCGGCCACAGATACGCAGTATTTT	CASSLAGSAATDTQYF
few	TRBD1	TRBV7-8	TRBJ1-4	TGTGCCAGCAGCTTACCCTGGACAGGGGGTCGACTCGGTGAAAAACTGTTTTTT	CASSLPWTGGRLGEKLFF
.	.	TRBV11-2	TRBJ1-3	TGTGCCAGCAGCTTCGGGGAGCACTCTGGAAACACCATATATTTT	CASSFGEHSGNTIYF
few	TRBD1	TRBV6-6	TRBJ2-5	TGTGCCAGCAGACCTCAGGGGGAAGAGACCCAGTACTTC	CASRPQGEETQYF
few	.	TRBV4-1	TRBJ1-1	TGCGCCAGCAGCCAAAGGAGGGACACTGAAGCTTTCTTT	CASSQRRDTEAFF
.	.	TRBV23-1	TRBJ1-2	TGCGCCAGCAGTCAAGGCAACGGAGGGGCTAACTATGGCTACACCTTC	CASSQGNGGANYGYTF
.	.	TRBV6-5	TRBJ2-2	TGTGCCAGCAGTTACTCGGAGGGAAACACCGGGGAGCTGTTTTTT	CASSYSEGNTGELFF
.	.	TRBV10-2	TRBJ2-1	TGCGCCAGCAGTGAGATCTACTCCTACAATGAGCAGTTCTTC	CASSEIYSYNEQFF
.	.	TRBV9	TRBJ1-6	TGTGCCAGCAGCGAGGAACCCGGGAATTCACCCCTCCACTTT	CASSEEPGNSPLHF
.	TRBD1	TRBV5-1	TRBJ2-7	TGCGCCAGCAGCTTGGGTAGTGGGACAGGACTCTCCTACGAGCAGTACTTC	CASSLGSGTGLSYEQYF
.	TRBD2	TRBV9	TRBJ2-5	TGTGCCAGCAGCGTATCGGGGGGAGAGACCCAGTACTTC	CASSVSGGETQYF
.	.	TRBV5-6	TRBJ1-4	TGTGCCAGCAGCACCGCCCGGGAGGAAAATGAAAAACTGTTTTTT	CASSTAREENEKLFF
few	TRBD1	TRBV19	TRBJ2-2	TGTGCCAGCAACCCCGGGACAGGGTCGTCCGGGGAGCTGTTTTTT	CASNPGTGSSGELFF
.	.	TRBV18	TRBJ2-2	TGTGCCAGCTCACCTTGGGCGACGACCGGGGAGCTGTTTTTT	CASSPWATTGELFF
once	TRBD2	TRBV9	TRBJ2-1	TGTGCCAGCAGCGTTAGCGGGGGGACTTACAATGAGCAGTTCTTC	CASSVSGGTYNEQFF
.	TRBD1	TRBV29-1	TRBJ2-7	TGCAGCGTTGCTTCCCAGGGGGCCTCCTACGAGCAGTACTTC	CSVASQGASYEQYF
.	.	TRBV7-6	TRBJ1-6	TGTGCCAGCAGCTTAACAGAGGGTTCACCCCTCCACTTT	CASSLTEGSPLHF
.	.	TRBV5-4	TRBJ1-1	TGTGCCAGCAGCTGGAGGGGTGAAGCTTTCTTT	CASSWRGEAFF
few	TRBD2	TRBV11-2	TRBJ2-1	TGTGCCAGCAGGTTCGAGCGGGGGGCCCCTCGGAATGAGCAGTTCTTC	CASRFERGAPRNEQFF
.	TRBD2	TRBV2	TRBJ2-1	TGTGCCAGCAGTGAACTGAGCGGGGGTCCTCCAGGTGAGCAGTTCTTC	CASSELSGGPPGEQFF
once	TRBD2	TRBV13	TRBJ2-7	TGTGCCAGCAGCATGGGACTAGCGGGGGGGCTCCACGAGCAGTACTTC	CASSMGLAGGLHEQYF
.	TRBD1	TRBV18	TRBJ2-4	TGTGCCAGCTCACCCGGGGGACAGGGAGACATTCAGTACTTC	CASSPGGQGDIQYF
.	TRBD2	TRBV10-3	TRBJ2-3	TGTGCCATCAATTCGGGCCTAGCGGGGGGCACAGATACGCAGTATTTT	CAINSGLAGGTDTQYF
.	.	TRBV18	TRBJ1-4	TGTGCCAGCTCACCACGGGGCGAGGAAAAACTGTTTTTT	CASSPRGEEKLFF
.	TRBD2	TRBV5-1	TRBJ2-7	TGCGCCAGCAGCTTGACTCTAGCGGGGGGGGCCTACGAGCAGTACTTC	CASSLTLAGGAYEQYF
few	.	TRBV5-5	TRBJ1-4	TGTGCCAGCAGCGCGACAAACGGTTACAATGAAAAACTGTTTTTT	CASSATNGYNEKLFF
.	.	TRBV27	TRBJ2-1	TGTGCCAGCACCTCCGGTGGTATTGAGCAGTTCTTC	CASTSGGIEQFF
.	.	TRBV10-1	TRBJ2-2	TGCGCCAGCAGTGTTCAGCGAGGGACCGGGGAGCTGTTTTTT	CASSVQRGTGELFF